This TCR beta chain was sequenced in a study of blood T cell repertoires in COVID-19. As for the study in general: The United States, Italy and Spain were the sources of the acute and convalescent COVID-19 samples.

CDR3 length: 16 residues. Germline CDR1 is SGHVS and CDR2 is FQNEAQ. Between the trimmed V and J ends, which lost 3 bases and 2 bases, there was a span of 16 bases. The assay was immunoSEQ multiplex PCR, and TCRdb's table has in-frame clones only and misses some. The sample lists 100,000 to 150,000 clones; around 87% were seen once. V and J are TRBV7-8 and TRBJ1-2, with D tentatively TRBD1 (5 bases). Sequencing was done on a sample of peripheral blood. The source is a woman in her 50s with acute or convalescent COVID-19. CDR3 sequence: CASSFSTDRPNYGYTF. The DNA of the CDR3 is TGTGCCAGCAGCTTCAGCACAGACAGACCAAACTATGGCTACACCTTC.